What follows are 22 T cell receptor beta chains derived from one specimen sequenced in a study of CD8+ T cells in alopecia areata. Reverse transcription of extracted RNA yielded cDNA, which provided the sequencing template. Sequencing used immunoSEQ multiplex PCR; TCRdb keeps in-frame clones, though not all of them. The data hold 150,000 to 200,000 clones, with 59% observed a single time. This material consisted of CD4+ T cells sorted from blood, taken at week 0. These receptors were obtained from a human donor with alopecia areata.

The chain employs TRBV29-1 and TRBJ2-1; 10 bases match TRBD2. CDR1 SQVTM and CDR2 ANQGSEA come from the germline V gene. CDR3 length: 14 residues. Unmatched junction bases numbered 12, after V lost 7 bases and J lost 9 bases. The CDR3: CSDTSGASGSEQFF. The CDR3 region has the DNA TGCAGCGATACTAGCGGGGCCAGCGGTAGTGAGCAGTTCTTC.

The J gene is TRBJ2-2, the V gene TRBV30; D not resolved. The CDR3 consists of 12 residues. V was cut by 3 bases and J by 5 bases, with 7 bases left in between. The V gene's germline CDR1 is GTSNPN and CDR2 SVGIG (reference sequence). CDR3: CAWRPGTGELFF. For the CDR3, the DNA is TGTGCCTGGAGACCGGGTACCGGGGAGCTGTTTTTT.

The chain recombines TRBV4-1 with TRBJ1-2, with D possibly being TRBD1 (5 bases). This CDR3 comprises 15 residues. Germline CDR1 is MGHRA and CDR2 is YSYEKL. V lost 6 bases to trimming and J lost 2 bases, with 16 bases between them. The CDR3 nucleotides are TGCGCCAGCAGTGGGACTCTTAAGGCGAACTATGGCTACACCTTC. Its translation is CASSGTLKANYGYTF.

The J gene is TRBJ2-7, the V gene TRBV4-2; a possible D gene is TRBD2 (5 bases). The CDR3 extends over 14 amino acids. Germline values: CDR1 LGHNA, CDR2 YNFKEQ. The V end lost 0 bases, the J end lost 5 bases, and 11 bases lay between the germline ends. The CDR3, as DNA: TGTGCCAGCAGCCAAGAAGGCCGGCGGGACGAGCAGTACTTC. Translating gives CASSQEGRRDEQYF.

V gene TRBV4-1 combines with J gene TRBJ1-5; TRBD1 might be the D (5 bases). Germline CDR1 reads MGHRA; CDR2 reads YSYEKL. With 2 bases removed from V and 3 bases from J, the gap between germline ends came to 14 bases. The CDR3 runs 16 residues. The CDR3 nucleotides are TGCGCCAGCAGCCAAACGGGACCCCCCTCCAATCAGCCCCAGCATTTT. This translates into CASSQTGPPSNQPQHF.

V usage is TRBV4-1 and J usage is TRBJ1-1; TRBD1 matches at 8 bases. Germline assignment: CDR1 MGHRA and CDR2 YSYEKL. Trimming removed 4 bases from V and 5 bases from J; junction bases left unmatched: 9. This CDR3 spans 15 amino acids. The CDR3 is CASSRGQGPVTEAFF. The CDR3 DNA sequence: TGCGCCAGCAGCCGCGGACAGGGACCGGTGACTGAAGCTTTCTTT.

The V and J genes are TRBV2 and TRBJ2-5; possible D gene TRBD1, 6 bases. The CDR3 covers 11 residues. Trimming left V 4 bases short and J 8 bases short, with 8 bases between. Germline V lookup: CDR1 SNHLY, CDR2 FYNNEI. The CDR3 sequence: CASSVGHTQYF. DNA for the CDR3: TGTGCCAGCAGTGTGGGACATACCCAGTACTTC.

This clone was detected only a few times. This rearrangement joins TRBV15 to TRBJ2-2; TRBD1 aligns across 7 bases. The junction had 13 bases not matched to a gene; V was cut back by 3 bases and J by 6 bases. This CDR3 has 17 residues. The germline V gene encodes CDR1 LNHNV and CDR2 YYDKDF (reference sequence). CDR3 nucleotide sequence: TGTGCCACCAGCAGTCATCGGACAGGCCTTAATCCCGGGGAGCTGTTTTTT. It translates to CATSSHRTGLNPGELFF.

This chain connects TRBV11-2 to TRBJ2-5; a possible D gene is TRBD1 (6 bases). CDR3 length: 14 residues. V was clipped by 2 bases and J by 4 bases, with 11 bases between them. Germline V lookup: CDR1 SGHAT, CDR2 FQNNGV. In DNA form, the CDR3 reads TGTGCCAGCAGCTTATCAGGGGCACGAGAGACCCAGTACTTC. This encodes CASSLSGARETQYF. Drawing the rest from reference TRBV11-2 and TRBJ2-5, the complete variable domain is EAGVAQSPRYKIIEKRQSVAFWCNPISGHATLYWYQQILGQGPKLLIQFQNNGVVDDSQLPKDRFSAERLKGVDSTLKIQPAKLEDSAVYLCASSLSGARETQYFGPGTRLLVL.

The table lists this clone with a few counts. Other DNA sequences in this sample translate to the same CDR3. This chain joins TRBV9 and TRBJ1-1, with D hard to call. Trimming left V 0 bases short and J 1 base short, with 7 bases between. The CDR3 loop spans 14 amino acids. Per germline, CDR1 SGDLS and CDR2 YYNGEE. The CDR3 region is CASSVVPGNTEAFF. In DNA form, the CDR3 reads TGTGCCAGCAGCGTAGTACCAGGGAACACTGAAGCTTTCTTT.

The rearrangement uses TRBV5-1 and TRBJ2-7, with 8 bases fitting TRBD1. The CDR3 spans 14 residues. Germline CDR1 and CDR2: SGHRS and YFSETQ. J was trimmed by 1 base and V by 7 bases; bases with no gene match: 7. CDR3 DNA: TGCGCCAGCGGACAGGGTCGGTCGTCCTACGAGCAGTACTTC. Residues: CASGQGRSSYEQYF.

This chain connects TRBV5-6 to TRBJ2-7; 9 nucleotides agree with TRBD1. The germline V gene encodes CDR1 SGHDT and CDR2 YYEEEE. With 3 bases clipped from V and 6 bases from J, the junction kept 10 bases outside the gene matches. The CDR3 length is 15 residues. The DNA of the CDR3 is TGTGCCAGCAGCTCTGGGACAGGGTGGGATGGCGAGCAGTACTTC. It codes for CASSSGTGWDGEQYF.

The J gene is TRBJ2-5, the V gene TRBV9, with D possibly being TRBD1 (6 bases). This CDR3 region has 14 residues. Germline loops: CDR1 SGDLS, CDR2 YYNGEE. V lost 0 bases and J lost 2, with 8 bases in between. The DNA of the CDR3 is TGTGCCAGCAGCGTAGGTACAGGGCAAGAGACCCAGTACTTC. Translation: CASSVGTGQETQYF.

The rearrangement links TRBV6-6 to TRBJ2-3; 7 positions match TRBD1. V trimming: 5 bases; J trimming: 3 bases; junction bases outside the gene matches: 2. Germline CDR1 is MNHNY and CDR2 is SVGAGI (reference sequence). The CDR3 covers 13 residues. CDR3 protein: CASSRQGTDTQYF. The DNA for the CDR3 is TGTGCCAGCAGTAGACAGGGAACAGATACGCAGTATTTT.

The chain combines TRBV30 with TRBJ2-2; D might be TRBD2 (5 bases). The germline gives CDR1 GTSNPN, CDR2 SVGIG (reference sequence). CDR3 length: 16 amino acids. Trimming stripped 4 bases from V and 3 bases from J, with 18 bases between. Here the CDR3 reads CAWKHARLRDTGELFF. The DNA of the CDR3 is TGTGCCTGGAAACATGCTAGGCTGAGGGACACCGGGGAGCTGTTTTTT.

The chain has TRBV2 and TRBJ1-2, with D hard to call. From germline, CDR1 is SNHLY and CDR2 FYNNEI. This CDR3 comprises 14 residues. The ends were cut back, 5 bases at V and 4 bases at J, with 14 bases in the middle. The CDR3 DNA reads TGTGCCAGCAGTCCACCCCAGGCCTCCTATGGCTACACCTTC. It codes for CASSPPQASYGYTF.

This chain's CDR3 is CASGLVTGAGSNQPQHF. CDR3 DNA: TGTGCTAGTGGTTTGGTAACAGGGGCGGGGAGCAATCAGCCCCAGCATTTT. This chain uses TRBV12-5 with TRBJ1-5; 7 nucleotides align to TRBD1. Germline trimming cut 0 bases from V and 1 base from J; bases unmatched to any gene: 6. CDR1 is LGHNT and CDR2 is FRNRAP in the germline V gene. The CDR3 spans 17 residues.

V usage is TRBV27 and J usage is TRBJ2-5; D possibly corresponds to TRBD2 (6 bases). The length of the CDR3 is 16 residues. Trimming removed 0 bases from V and 4 bases from J, with 15 bases in between. Germline CDR1 is MNHEY and CDR2 is SMNVEV (reference sequence). This CDR3 is CASSLSFLGGLETQYF. The CDR3 DNA is TGTGCCAGCAGTTTATCGTTCTTGGGGGGTTTAGAGACCCAGTACTTC.

This clone was seen a few times. The J gene is TRBJ2-5, the V gene TRBV28, with 8 bases identical to TRBD2. Germline values: CDR1 MDHEN, CDR2 SYDVKM. The CDR3 extends over 14 amino acids. The trim removed 5 bases at V and 1 base at J, leaving 3 bases unmatched. The CDR3 loop is CASSQLAVQETQYF. CDR3 DNA: TGTGCCAGCAGTCAACTAGCGGTCCAAGAGACCCAGTACTTC. The full variable domain, in which reference TRBV28 and TRBJ2-5 provide the parts outside the CDR3, is DVKVTQSSRYLVKRTGEKVFLECVQDMDHENMFWYRQDPGLGLRLIYFSYDVKMKEKGDIPEGYSVSREKKERFSLILESASTNQTSMYLCASSQLAVQETQYFGPGTRLLVL.

This clone was counted a few times. This rearrangement joins TRBV2 to TRBJ2-4; the D gene could be TRBD1 or TRBD2 (6 bases each). Germline CDR1 is SNHLY and CDR2 is FYNNEI. This CDR3 region has 16 residues. V lost 2 bases and J lost 6, with 17 bases in between. The CDR3 region has the DNA TGTGCCAGCAGTGAACAGTTAGGAGGGGGGAGAAACATTCAGTACTTC. Protein product: CASSEQLGGGRNIQYF.

The rearrangement uses TRBV7-2 and TRBJ2-3; TRBD1 matches 8 bases. The junction had 9 bases not matched to a gene; V was cut back by 5 bases and J by 2 bases. The germline V gene has CDR1 SGHTA and CDR2 FQGNSA. The CDR3 contains 16 residues. DNA of the CDR3: TGTGCCAGCAGCGACCAGACAGGGGCTAACACAGATACGCAGTATTTT. Amino acid sequence: CASSDQTGANTDTQYF.

This chain joins TRBV5-1 and TRBJ2-1; D remains unclear. The CDR3 is 13 amino acids. Germline CDR1 and CDR2: SGHRS and YFSETQ. V gave up 0 bases and J gave up 2 bases, with 3 bases separating them. CDR3 sequence: CASSLEPYNEQFF. CDR3 DNA sequence: TGCGCCAGCAGCTTGGAACCCTACAATGAGCAGTTCTTC.